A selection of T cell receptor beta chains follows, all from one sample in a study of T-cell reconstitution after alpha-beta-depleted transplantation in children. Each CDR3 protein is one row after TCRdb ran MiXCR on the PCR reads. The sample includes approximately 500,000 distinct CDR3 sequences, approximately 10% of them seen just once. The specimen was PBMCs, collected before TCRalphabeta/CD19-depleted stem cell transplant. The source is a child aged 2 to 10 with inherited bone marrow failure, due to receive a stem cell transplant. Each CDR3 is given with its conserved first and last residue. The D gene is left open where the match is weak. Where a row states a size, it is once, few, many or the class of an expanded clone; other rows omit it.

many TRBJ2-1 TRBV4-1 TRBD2 TGCGCCAGCAGCCAGCAAACTAGCGGGACTTACAATGAGCAGTTCTTC CASSQQTSGTYNEQFF
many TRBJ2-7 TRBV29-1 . TGCAGCGTTGGCCAGGGAGGTCCCTACGAGCAGTACTTC CSVGQGGPYEQYF
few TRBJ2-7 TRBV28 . TGTGCCAGCAGTCAAGACTGGAAACAACCCTACGAGCAGTACTTC CASSQDWKQPYEQYF
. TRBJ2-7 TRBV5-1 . TGCGCCAGCAGCTTGTGGGACGGCGGTTACTACGAGCAGTACTTC CASSLWDGGYYEQYF
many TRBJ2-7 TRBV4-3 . TGCGCCAGCAGCCAAAGATGGGCAGGGAGCTACGAGCAGTACTTC CASSQRWAGSYEQYF
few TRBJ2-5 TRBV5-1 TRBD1 TGCGCCAGCAGCTTGGCCGGACAGGGGGAGGAGACCCAGTACTTC CASSLAGQGEETQYF
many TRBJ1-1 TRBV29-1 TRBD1 TGCAGCGTGGTAGACAGGGGCCCTGAAGCTTTCTTT CSVVDRGPEAFF
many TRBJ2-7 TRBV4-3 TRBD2 TGCGCCAGCAGCCAAGATGTGACTAGCGGGGACTACGAGCAGTACTTC CASSQDVTSGDYEQYF
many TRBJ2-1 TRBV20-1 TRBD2 TGCAGTGCTAGCTTGGGGCGGGAGGCCCAAAGCTACAATGAGCAGTTCTTC CSASLGREAQSYNEQFF
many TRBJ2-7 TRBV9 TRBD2 TGTGCCAGCAGCGTAGGGGCACTAGCGGGATCCTACGAGCAGTACTTC CASSVGALAGSYEQYF
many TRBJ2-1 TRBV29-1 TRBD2 TGCAGCGTTTCCAGCGGGAGGGCCGGTGAGCAGTTCTTC CSVSSGRAGEQFF
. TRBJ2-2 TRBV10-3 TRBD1 TGTGCCATCAGTCGACAGGGGGCGATGACCGGGGAGCTGTTTTTT CAISRQGAMTGELFF
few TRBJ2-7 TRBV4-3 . TGCGCCAGCAGCCAAGATAACAGCATTTCCATATACGAGCAGTACTTC CASSQDNSISIYEQYF
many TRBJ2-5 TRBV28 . TGTGCCAGCAGTTTATCTAGCCTACAAGAGACCCAGTACTTC CASSLSSLQETQYF
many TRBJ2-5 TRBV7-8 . TGTGCCAGCAGCTTTTACGCCGAGGGTGGGGAGACCCAGTACTTC CASSFYAEGGETQYF
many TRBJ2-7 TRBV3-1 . TGTGCCAGCAGCCAAGTCGGGGGGCCCTACGAGCAGTACTTC CASSQVGGPYEQYF
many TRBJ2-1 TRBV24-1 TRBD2 TGTGCCACTAGGGGAGGGCCCCGGCACAATGAGCAGTTCTTC CATRGGPRHNEQFF
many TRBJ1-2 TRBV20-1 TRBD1 TGCAGCCTCACGACACCGTTCCGGGACAGCACCTTC CSLTTPFRDSTF
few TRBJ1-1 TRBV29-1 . TGCAGCGCCGAGCCCGGCTTGAACACTGAAGCTTTCTTT CSAEPGLNTEAFF
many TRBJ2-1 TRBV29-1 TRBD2 TGCAGCGGTACCGGGACTAGAATCAATGAGCAGTTCTTC CSGTGTRINEQFF
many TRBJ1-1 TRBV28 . TGTGCCAGCAGTTTCCCCCCCGCTGAAGCTTTCTTT CASSFPPAEAFF
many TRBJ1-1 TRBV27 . TGTGCCAGCAGTTATACAGGGAGAGGCACTGAAGCTTTCTTT CASSYTGRGTEAFF
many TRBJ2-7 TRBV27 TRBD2 TGTGCCAGCAGTTTCCGGATAGCGGGACGGTACTCCTACGAGCAGTACTTC CASSFRIAGRYSYEQYF
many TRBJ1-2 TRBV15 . TGTGCCACCAGCAGTGCGGCTAACTATGGCTACACCTTC CATSSAANYGYTF
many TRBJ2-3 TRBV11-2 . TGTGCCAGCAGCCTCTCCCCGGGGCGTCGGGGCGATACGCAGTATTTT CASSLSPGRRGDTQYF
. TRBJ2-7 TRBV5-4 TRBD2 TGTGCCAGCAGCGGTGGACTAGCGGTCGAGCAGTACTTC CASSGGLAVEQYF
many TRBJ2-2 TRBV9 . TGTGCCAGTGAGGGGAACACCGGGGAGCTGTTTTTT CASEGNTGELFF